This is a list of T cell receptor beta chains from one sample in a study of blood T cell repertoires in COVID-19. Generated by immunoSEQ multiplex PCR, the TCRdb table keeps only in-frame clones and is missing some. The top ten clones hold approximately 15% of a sample with about 93,000 clones, 70% to 80% of them seen once. Sequences were obtained from peripheral blood. These receptors came from a human donor in a cohort sampled during active COVID-19. The CDR3 runs from the conserved cysteine through the conserved F or W. A D gene is named only where the DNA matches it firmly. The size entry is marked missing in some rows and otherwise reads once, few, many or a size class.

v_call	d_call	clone_size	j_call	cdr3_aa	cdr3_nt
TRBV5-4	-	-	TRBJ2-2	CASSWGNRDSGELFF	TGTGCCAGCAGCTGGGGGAACAGGGATTCCGGGGAGCTGTTTTTT
TRBV7-9	-	-	TRBJ2-2	CASSRGSSNTGELFF	TGTGCCAGCTCTCGGGGGTCCTCAAACACCGGGGAGCTGTTTTTT
TRBV5-1	-	-	TRBJ1-2	CASGSGAGYTF	TGCGCCTCCGGGTCAGGGGCCGGCTACACCTTC
TRBV3-1/TRBV3-2	-	-	TRBJ1-1	CASSLQVTNTEAFF	TGTGCCAGCAGCTTACAGGTGACGAACACTGAAGCTTTCTTT
TRBV28	-	once	TRBJ2-6	CASSPPLANVLTF	TGTGCCAGCAGTCCCCCCCTGGCTAACGTCCTGACTTTC
TRBV18	TRBD2	many	TRBJ2-7	CASSLSSGGTYEQYF	TGTGCCAGCTCACTTTCTAGCGGGGGTACCTACGAGCAGTACTTC
TRBV5-8	TRBD1	-	TRBJ2-1	CASSLIRDSYNEQFF	TGTGCCAGCAGCTTGATCCGGGACAGTTACAATGAGCAGTTCTTC
TRBV28	-	-	TRBJ2-5	CASSVPTEQETQYF	TGTGCCAGCAGTGTACCGACGGAGCAAGAGACCCAGTACTTC
TRBV10-3	-	-	TRBJ2-7	CAISEQGSYEQYF	TGTGCCATCAGTGAGCAGGGGAGCTACGAGCAGTACTTC
TRBV5-5	TRBD2	-	TRBJ2-2	CASSFLRSSGQNTGELFF	TGTGCCAGCAGCTTTTTGAGGTCTAGCGGGCAAAACACCGGGGAGCTGTTTTTT